The source of this T cell receptor beta chain is a study of T cell repertoires in cytomegalovirus infection. Across the study: From public TCR beta signatures came an indication of both CMV infection and matching HLA type.

Germline CDR1 and CDR2: SGHTS and YDEGEE. Trimming took 4 bases from V and 3 from J; bases not matched to a gene: 19. CDR3 length: 18 amino acids. Study-level findings and limits: Clonotype analysis showed dominance of the ex vivo response by HLA-C-restricted CMV-specific TCR beta clonotypes. Identification of carriers of CMV plus the relevant HLA was achieved through cumulative public TCR beta family frequency.

In its sample, this clonotype was seen a few times. Its antigen remains unknown. MiXCR, applied by TCRdb to the reads, yields one record per CDR3 protein. The table lists some 400,000 distinct CDR3 sequences, roughly a third of them singletons. The sequencing sample was made of PBMCs. The TCR was taken from a human donor in good health (CMV status not recorded). Some clones in this sample may be carry-over from other donors' samples. V gene TRBV5-8 combines with J gene TRBJ2-7, with TRBD2 matching over 7 bases. The CDR3 loop reads CASSTPGPAGNLHYEQYF. DNA for the CDR3: TGTGCCAGCAGCACTCCAGGACCAGCGGGGAACCTTCACTACGAGCAGTACTTC.